Listed below are T cell receptor beta chains from one sample, sequenced in a study of cytomegalovirus exposure and HLA in healthy donors. The repertoire was sequenced with immunoSEQ multiplex PCR; TCRdb's copy has only in-frame clones and lacks some. Altogether more than 45,000 clones are present, roughly 90% being singletons, with the ten largest covering around 2.2%. The source material was PBMCs. These receptors originate from a woman aged 25 to 45 in good health and CMV-seronegative. The CDR3 runs from the conserved cysteine through the conserved F or W. Fields, in order: V gene, D gene, J gene, clone size, CDR3 protein, CDR3 DNA. D genes are given only for firm matches. Clone size appears in some rows only: once, few, many, or a class for an expanded clone.

V: TRBV9
D: TRBD2
J: TRBJ2-3
size: NA
CDR3: CASSVATSGAGATADTQYF
DNA: TGTGCCAGCAGCGTAGCTACGAGTGGAGCGGGAGCGACGGCAGATACGCAGTATTTT

V: TRBV6-1
D: NA
J: TRBJ2-7
size: NA
CDR3: CASSSLVYEQYF
DNA: TGTGCCAGCAGTTCTCTCGTCTACGAGCAGTACTTC

V: TRBV27
D: NA
J: TRBJ1-4
size: NA
CDR3: CASSFSGQLEKLFF
DNA: TGTGCCAGCAGTTTTTCTGGGCAGCTTGAAAAACTGTTTTTT

V: TRBV11-2
D: NA
J: TRBJ2-1
size: NA
CDR3: CASSGSSTVNEQFF
DNA: TGTGCCAGCAGCGGGTCTAGCACAGTCAATGAGCAGTTCTTC

V: TRBV7-8
D: TRBD2
J: TRBJ2-1
size: NA
CDR3: CASSLSWGAGGGGEQFF
DNA: TGTGCCAGCAGCTTATCTTGGGGAGCGGGAGGGGGTGGTGAGCAGTTCTTC

V: TRBV30
D: TRBD1
J: TRBJ1-5
size: NA
CDR3: CAWNYDRGGQPQHF
DNA: TGTGCCTGGAACTACGACAGGGGCGGTCAGCCCCAGCATTTT

V: TRBV7-2
D: TRBD2
J: TRBJ2-1
size: NA
CDR3: CASSRQGTSGRTNEQFF
DNA: TGTGCCAGCAGCAGACAGGGGACTAGCGGGAGGACGAATGAGCAGTTCTTC

V: TRBV11-2
D: TRBD1
J: TRBJ1-1
size: once
CDR3: CASSNYRGDTEAFF
DNA: TGTGCCAGCAGCAACTACAGGGGGGACACTGAAGCTTTCTTT

V: TRBV7-9
D: NA
J: TRBJ1-4
size: NA
CDR3: CASSLASTASATNEKLFF
DNA: TGTGCCAGCAGCTTAGCGTCGACAGCCTCTGCAACTAATGAAAAACTGTTTTTT

V: TRBV23-1
D: TRBD2
J: TRBJ2-1
size: NA
CDR3: CASTRGSYNEQFF
DNA: TGCGCCAGCACGCGGGGGAGCTACAATGAGCAGTTCTTC

V: TRBV6-5
D: TRBD2
J: TRBJ2-1
size: NA
CDR3: CASSYSAGGGLNEQFF
DNA: TGTGCCAGCAGTTACTCGGCGGGAGGAGGTCTCAATGAGCAGTTCTTC

V: TRBV6-1
D: NA
J: TRBJ1-5
size: once
CDR3: CASSEIDSGLNQPQHF
DNA: TGTGCCAGCAGTGAAATAGACTCTGGTCTTAATCAGCCCCAGCATTTT

V: TRBV11-2
D: NA
J: TRBJ1-5
size: NA
CDR3: CASSPGANQPQHF
DNA: TGTGCCAGCAGCCCAGGGGCCAATCAGCCCCAGCATTTT

V: TRBV29-1
D: TRBD1
J: TRBJ2-1
size: once
CDR3: CSVEGTGGFGSEQFF
DNA: TGCAGCGTTGAGGGGACAGGGGGCTTCGGGAGTGAGCAGTTCTTC

V: TRBV6-5
D: NA
J: TRBJ1-2
size: NA
CDR3: CASSSTDSPYGYTF
DNA: TGTGCCAGCAGCTCTACTGACAGTCCCTATGGCTACACCTTC

V: TRBV5-1
D: NA
J: TRBJ2-1
size: NA
CDR3: CASSEGERTASYNEQFF
DNA: TGCGCCAGCAGCGAGGGGGAACGGACAGCCTCCTACAATGAGCAGTTCTTC

V: TRBV27
D: NA
J: TRBJ1-2
size: NA
CDR3: CASSSTDSTGGYTF
DNA: TGTGCCAGCAGTTCAACTGACTCTACCGGGGGCTACACCTTC

V: TRBV27
D: TRBD2
J: TRBJ2-1
size: NA
CDR3: CASSLWTSGLHNEQFF
DNA: TGTGCCAGCAGTTTATGGACTAGCGGGCTTCACAATGAGCAGTTCTTC

V: TRBV9
D: NA
J: TRBJ1-1
size: NA
CDR3: CASSSSAGEAFF
DNA: TGTGCCAGCAGCTCGAGCGCGGGTGAAGCTTTCTTT

V: TRBV7-2
D: NA
J: TRBJ1-1
size: NA
CDR3: CASSLSGTEAFF
DNA: TGTGCCAGCAGCTTGAGCGGCACTGAAGCTTTCTTT

V: TRBV5-1
D: NA
J: TRBJ2-2
size: NA
CDR3: CASSVDKNTGELFF
DNA: TGCGCCAGCAGTGTCGACAAAAACACCGGGGAGCTGTTTTTT

V: TRBV6-1
D: NA
J: TRBJ1-2
size: once
CDR3: CASSEATNYGYTF
DNA: TGTGCCAGCAGTGAAGCGACAAACTATGGCTACACCTTC

V: TRBV6-1
D: NA
J: TRBJ1-1
size: NA
CDR3: CASSLRTEAFF
DNA: TGTGCCAGCAGTCTACGGACTGAAGCTTTCTTT

V: TRBV7-9
D: TRBD2
J: TRBJ2-3
size: NA
CDR3: CASSLISGTTDTQYF
DNA: TGTGCCAGCAGCTTGATTAGCGGGACCACAGATACGCAGTATTTT

V: TRBV5-5
D: TRBD2
J: TRBJ2-7
size: once
CDR3: CASSSSGSVYEQYF
DNA: TGTGCCAGCAGCTCGAGCGGGAGTGTCTACGAGCAGTACTTC

V: TRBV7-8
D: TRBD2
J: TRBJ2-5
size: NA
CDR3: CASSPFLAGDFSSQYF
DNA: TGTGCCAGCAGCCCCTTCCTAGCGGGAGACTTCTCCTCCCAGTACTTC

V: TRBV6-5
D: NA
J: TRBJ2-2
size: NA
CDR3: CASSQYTGELFF
DNA: TGTGCCAGCAGTCAATACACCGGGGAGCTGTTTTTT

V: TRBV27
D: NA
J: TRBJ2-1
size: NA
CDR3: CASGRPAYNEQFF
DNA: TGTGCCAGCGGGAGACCTGCCTACAATGAGCAGTTCTTC

V: TRBV7-2
D: TRBD1
J: TRBJ2-5
size: NA
CDR3: CASSLVPDRGETQYF
DNA: TGTGCCAGCAGCTTAGTGCCGGACAGGGGAGAGACCCAGTACTTC